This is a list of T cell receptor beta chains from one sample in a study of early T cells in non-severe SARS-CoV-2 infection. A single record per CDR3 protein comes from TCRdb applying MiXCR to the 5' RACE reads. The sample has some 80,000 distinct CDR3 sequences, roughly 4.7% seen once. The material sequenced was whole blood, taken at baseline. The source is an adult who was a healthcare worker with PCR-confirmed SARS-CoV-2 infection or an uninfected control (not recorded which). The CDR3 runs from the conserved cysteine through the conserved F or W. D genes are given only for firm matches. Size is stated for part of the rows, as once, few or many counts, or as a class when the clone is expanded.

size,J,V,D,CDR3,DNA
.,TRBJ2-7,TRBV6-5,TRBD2,CASSVAGVAHEQYF,TGTGCCAGCAGTGTAGCGGGAGTCGCCCACGAGCAGTACTTC
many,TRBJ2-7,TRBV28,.,CASSLLSYEQYF,TGTGCCAGCAGTTTATTATCCTACGAGCAGTACTTC
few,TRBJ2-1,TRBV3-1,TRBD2,CASSQGAGVDNEQFF,TGTGCCAGCAGCCAAGGGGCGGGAGTGGACAATGAGCAGTTCTTC
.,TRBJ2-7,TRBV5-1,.,CASQRGGQLYEQYF,TGCGCCAGCCAAAGGGGAGGACAGCTTTACGAGCAGTACTTC
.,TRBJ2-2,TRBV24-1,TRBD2,CATSGGGGAGELFF,TGTGCCACCAGTGGCGGGGGTGGCGCCGGGGAGCTGTTTTTT
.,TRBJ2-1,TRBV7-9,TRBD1,CASSSGTGPLDEQFF,TGTGCCAGCAGCTCCGGGACAGGACCTTTGGATGAGCAGTTCTTC
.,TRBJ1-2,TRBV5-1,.,CASSEGFGVYGYTF,TGCGCCAGCAGCGAGGGTTTCGGGGTCTATGGCTACACCTTC
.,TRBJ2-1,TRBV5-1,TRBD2,CASSAGGPNNEQFF,TGCGCCAGCAGCGCGGGAGGGCCGAACAATGAGCAGTTCTTC
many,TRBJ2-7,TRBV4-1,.,CASSPWDTNYEQYF,TGCGCCAGCAGCCCGTGGGACACCAACTACGAGCAGTACTTC
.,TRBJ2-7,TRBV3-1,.,CASSPRTNPGEQYF,TGTGCCAGCAGCCCTCGGACCAATCCGGGGGAGCAGTACTTC
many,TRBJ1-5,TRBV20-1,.,CSAGGGLSNQPQHF,TGCAGTGCTGGGGGGGGGCTTAGCAATCAGCCCCAGCATTTT
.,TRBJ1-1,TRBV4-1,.,CASSQRVQQAQGNTEAFF,TGCGCCAGCAGCCAAAGAGTTCAGCAGGCTCAAGGGAACACTGAAGCTTTCTTT
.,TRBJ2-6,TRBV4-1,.,CASSRDLAGANVLTF,TGCGCCAGCAGCCGGGACCTAGCTGGGGCCAACGTCCTGACTTTC
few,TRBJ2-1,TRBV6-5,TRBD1,CASSYGTAAGREQFF,TGTGCCAGCAGTTACGGGACAGCGGCCGGGCGCGAGCAGTTCTTC
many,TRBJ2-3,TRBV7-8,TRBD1,CASSPHASQGQADTDTQYF,TGTGCCAGCAGCCCACATGCAAGCCAGGGACAGGCTGACACAGATACGCAGTATTTT
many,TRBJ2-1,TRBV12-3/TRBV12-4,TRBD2,CASSRTHRLAGYPLGNEQFF,TGTGCCAGCAGCCGTACCCATCGACTAGCGGGTTATCCCCTGGGCAATGAGCAGTTCTTC
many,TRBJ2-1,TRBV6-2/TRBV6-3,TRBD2,CASSHQAGLAAYNEQFF,TGTGCCAGCAGTCACCAGGCCGGACTAGCGGCCTACAATGAGCAGTTCTTC
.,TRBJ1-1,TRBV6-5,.,CASSFSDSGYTEAFF,TGTGCCAGCAGTTTCTCGGATAGCGGTTACACTGAAGCTTTCTTT
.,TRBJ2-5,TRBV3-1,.,CASSHWDGELGWTQYF,TGTGCCAGCAGCCACTGGGACGGGGAACTCGGTTGGACCCAGTACTTC
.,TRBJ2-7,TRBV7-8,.,CASSDRLPPGEQYF,TGTGCCAGCAGCGACAGGCTCCCCCCGGGTGAGCAGTACTTC
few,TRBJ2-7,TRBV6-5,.,CASRDIASWEQYF,TGTGCCAGCAGGGACATCGCGTCGTGGGAGCAGTACTTC
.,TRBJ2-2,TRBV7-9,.,CASSSRTTPNRAGELFF,TGTGCCAGCAGCTCCCGCACAACTCCGAACAGGGCCGGGGAGCTGTTTTTT
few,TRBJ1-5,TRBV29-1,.,CSVGGSFNQPQHF,TGCAGCGTTGGGGGGAGCTTTAATCAGCCCCAGCATTTT
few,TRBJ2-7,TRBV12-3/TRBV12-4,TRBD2,CASRGLAGSYEQYF,TGTGCCAGCAGGGGACTAGCCGGGTCCTACGAGCAGTACTTC
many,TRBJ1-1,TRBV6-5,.,CASTLSRGMNTEAFF,TGTGCCAGCACCCTAAGTCGGGGGATGAACACTGAAGCTTTCTTT
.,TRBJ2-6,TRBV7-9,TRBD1,CASSSPPITGDRTGANVLTF,TGTGCCAGCAGCTCACCTCCAATTACAGGGGATCGAACTGGGGCCAACGTCCTGACTTTC
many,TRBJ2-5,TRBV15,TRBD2,CATSRGVTSGSKTQYF,TGTGCCACCAGCAGAGGGGTAACTAGCGGGAGTAAGACCCAGTACTTC
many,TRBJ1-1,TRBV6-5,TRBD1,CASSRDSPTEAFF,TGTGCCAGCAGTCGGGACAGCCCAACCGAAGCTTTCTTT
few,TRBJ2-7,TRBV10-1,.,CASSEGVRSGAYEQYF,TGCGCCAGCAGTGAGGGGGTCCGTAGCGGTGCCTACGAGCAGTACTTC
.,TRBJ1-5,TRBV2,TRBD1,CASSDRGRRQPQHF,TGTGCCAGCAGCGACAGGGGGCGAAGGCAGCCCCAGCATTTT
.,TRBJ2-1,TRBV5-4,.,CASSQGGAAKYNEQFF,TGTGCCAGCAGCCAGGGAGGAGCGGCTAAATACAATGAGCAGTTCTTC
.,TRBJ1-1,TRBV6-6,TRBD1,CASSTGTVMNTEAFF,TGTGCCAGCAGTACCGGGACAGTAATGAACACTGAAGCTTTCTTT
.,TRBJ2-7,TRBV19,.,CASSPPGDNSYEQYF,TGTGCCAGTAGTCCGCCAGGGGACAACTCCTACGAACAGTACTTC
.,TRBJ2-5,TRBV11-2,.,CASSPSSGYRTQYF,TGTGCCAGCAGCCCCTCGAGTGGCTACCGGACCCAGTACTTC
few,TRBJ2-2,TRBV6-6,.,CASSYGGGLNTGELFF,TGTGCCAGCAGTTACGGAGGGGGCCTGAACACCGGGGAGCTGTTTTTT
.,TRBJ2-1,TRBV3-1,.,CASSQEPAVYNEQFF,TGTGCCAGCAGCCAAGAACCAGCGGTCTACAATGAGCAGTTCTTC
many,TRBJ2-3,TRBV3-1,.,CASSQAPLGEGVDTQYF,TGTGCCAGCAGCCAAGCCCCTTTGGGAGAGGGTGTAGATACGCAGTATTTT
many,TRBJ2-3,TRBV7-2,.,CASSSRPASTDTQYF,TGTGCCAGCAGCTCCCGTCCCGCTAGCACAGATACGCAGTATTTT
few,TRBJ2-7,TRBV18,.,CASSSTRFGGKSSYEQYF,TGTGCCAGCTCATCTACTAGATTCGGGGGTAAAAGCTCCTACGAGCAGTACTTC
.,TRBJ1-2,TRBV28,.,CASTSNTGGRYYGYTF,TGTGCCAGCACTTCAAATACAGGAGGCAGATACTATGGCTACACCTTC
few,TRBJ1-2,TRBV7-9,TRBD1,CASSPDLGQTNYGYTF,TGTGCCAGCAGCCCGGACCTGGGACAGACTAACTATGGCTACACCTTC
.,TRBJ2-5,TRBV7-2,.,CAGSLARETQYF,TGTGCCGGCAGCTTAGCGAGGGAGACCCAGTACTTC
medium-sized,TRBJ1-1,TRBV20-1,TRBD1,CSARQGAMVAEAFF,TGCAGTGCTAGACAGGGGGCGATGGTCGCTGAAGCTTTCTTT
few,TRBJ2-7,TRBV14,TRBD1,CASSQVVDRVVGQYF,TGTGCCAGCAGCCAAGTTGTGGACAGGGTGGTGGGGCAGTACTTC
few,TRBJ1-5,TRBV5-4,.,CASSSDSGQPQHF,TGTGCCAGCAGCTCGGACAGCGGGCAGCCCCAGCATTTT
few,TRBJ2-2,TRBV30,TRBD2,CAWTTGGPAGELFF,TGTGCCTGGACTACGGGAGGGCCGGCCGGGGAGCTGTTTTTT
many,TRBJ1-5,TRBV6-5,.,CASSYQGNSNQPQHF,TGTGCCAGCAGTTACCAGGGGAATAGCAATCAGCCCCAGCATTTT
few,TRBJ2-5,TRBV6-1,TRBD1,CASRERDRLQETQYF,TGTGCCAGCAGGGAGAGGGACAGGTTGCAAGAGACCCAGTACTTC